This passage covers 24 T cell receptor beta chains from one sample sequenced in a study of cytomegalovirus exposure and HLA in healthy donors. Researchers ran the PCR with 60 Vbeta and 13 Jbeta primers. The table came from immunoSEQ multiplex PCR; TCRdb's copy has only in-frame clones and leaves some out. This table has over 95,000 clones, about 78% appearing once. Sample: PBMCs. The receptors come from a man aged 35 to 55 in good health and CMV-seronegative.

This clone was found once. This chain joins TRBV9 and TRBJ1-6; weak D call: TRBD1 (5 bases). Germline CDR1 reads SGDLS; CDR2 reads YYNGEE. The CDR3 is 15 residues long. With 4 bases removed from V and 5 bases from J, the gap between germline ends came to 13 bases. CDR3 region: CASSPGQGNNSPLHF. As DNA, the CDR3 is TGTGCCAGCAGCCCTGGGCAGGGCAATAATTCACCCCTCCACTTT.

The chain couples TRBV6-1 to TRBJ2-7; 7 bases match TRBD1. CDR1 and CDR2 from the germline V gene are MNHNS and SASEGT. After removal of 5 bases from V and 2 bases from J, the junction contained 9 bases not matched to a gene. This CDR3 comprises 15 residues. The CDR3 spells CASSKNRGPPYEQYF. The DNA of the CDR3 is TGTGCCAGCAGTAAAAACAGGGGTCCTCCCTACGAGCAGTACTTC.

This clone was observed a handful of times. V gene TRBV7-9 combines with J gene TRBJ2-5; no clear D. Germline V lookup: CDR1 SEHNR, CDR2 FQNEAQ (reference sequence). V was clipped by 1 base and J by 9 bases, with 9 bases between them. CDR3 length: 12 residues. Here the CDR3 reads CASSLDRSAQYF. The DNA of the CDR3 is TGTGCCAGCAGCTTAGACCGATCGGCCCAGTACTTC.

The chain joins TRBV2 to TRBJ1-1; D remains ambiguous. The CDR3 spans 15 residues. Germline CDR1 is SNHLY and CDR2 is FYNNEI. The ends were cut back, 3 bases at V and 3 bases at J, with 14 bases in the middle. CDR3 region: CASSDREGLDTEAFF. CDR3 sequence (DNA): TGTGCCAGCAGTGATAGAGAGGGTTTGGACACTGAAGCTTTCTTT.

This rearrangement joins TRBV15 to TRBJ1-5; D remains ambiguous. V was shortened by 0 bases and J by 3 bases, with 12 bases between the two germline ends. Germline V gene sequence: CDR1 LNHNV, CDR2 YYDKDF (reference sequence). The CDR3 consists of 16 residues. CDR3 in DNA: TGTGCCACCAGCAGAGATGGTTCGGGATTCAATCAGCCCCAGCATTTT. Protein: CATSRDGSGFNQPQHF.

V usage is TRBV5-4 and J usage is TRBJ2-1; a possible D gene is TRBD1 (5 bases). This CDR3 is 11 amino acids long. Looked up from germline, CDR1 is SGHNT and CDR2 is YYREEE (reference sequence). V was pared by 1 base and J by 12 bases, with 8 bases between. The CDR3 DNA reads as TGTGCCAGCAGCTTGACAGGTCTGCAGTTCTTC. Amino acid sequence: CASSLTGLQFF.

The V call is TRBV28, the J call TRBJ1-5; D is unresolved. CDR3 length equals 12 residues. The ends were cut back, 4 bases at V and 9 bases at J, with 10 bases in the middle. CDR1 MDHEN and CDR2 SYDVKM come from the germline V gene. The CDR3 sequence: CASSWAAGPQHF. CDR3 nucleotide sequence: TGTGCCAGCAGTTGGGCCGCCGGGCCCCAGCATTTT.

The chain joins TRBV2 to TRBJ1-3; TRBD1 is a possible D gene (5 bases). This CDR3 is 15 amino acids long. The ends were cut back, 7 bases at V and 3 bases at J, with 16 bases in the middle. The V gene's germline CDR1 is SNHLY and CDR2 FYNNEI. The CDR3 spells CASMVLGGGGNTIYF. The CDR3 region has the DNA TGTGCCAGCATGGTCCTTGGGGGAGGTGGAAACACCATATATTTT.

The CDR3 loop is CASSSNRQGWDGYTF. In DNA form, the CDR3 reads TGCGCCAGCAGCTCGAATCGACAGGGATGGGATGGCTACACCTTC. This chain uses TRBV5-1 with TRBJ1-2, with 7 bases matching TRBD1. This CDR3 spans 15 amino acids. J was trimmed by 6 bases and V by 3 bases; bases with no gene match: 11. Germline CDR1 SGHRS, CDR2 YFSETQ.

This rearrangement joins TRBV7-9 to TRBJ1-2; D might be TRBD1 (5 bases). V was shortened by 5 bases and J by 4 bases, with 17 bases between the two germline ends. CDR1 is SEHNR and CDR2 is FQNEAQ in the germline V gene (reference sequence). The CDR3 is 15 residues long. The DNA of the CDR3 is TGTGCCAGCAGCCGCCTCGGGGGACTCGGCTATGGCTACACCTTC. The encoded protein is CASSRLGGLGYGYTF.

This CDR3 is CAWSVGLVYEQFF. The CDR3 DNA is TGTGCCTGGAGTGTAGGACTAGTTTATGAGCAGTTCTTC. The genes are TRBV30 and TRBJ2-1; 7 bases map to TRBD2. V lost 0 bases to trimming and J lost 8 bases; unmatched junction nucleotides: 4. Germline V gene data show CDR1 as GTSNPN and CDR2 as SVGIG (reference sequence). CDR3 length: 13 amino acids.

The rearrangement joins TRBV19 to TRBJ1-1, with D hard to call. The CDR3 sequence is 13 residues long. The V and J ends lost 10 bases and 8 bases respectively, with 20 bases between them. Germline assignment: CDR1 LNHDA and CDR2 SQIVND (reference sequence). The CDR3 protein is CAIHAGPLREAFF. The CDR3 DNA sequence: TGTGCCATCCACGCAGGCCCACTTAGGGAAGCTTTCTTT.

The J gene is TRBJ2-3, the V gene TRBV7-8; 8 bases are shared with TRBD1. In germline, CDR1 is SGHVS, CDR2 FQNEAQ. The junction had 7 bases not matched to a gene; V was cut back by 1 base and J by 7 bases. The CDR3 is made up of 15 amino acids. CDR3 DNA sequence: TGTGCCAGCAGCTTAGGGCTGGACAGGGAGAATACGCAGTATTTT. Amino acids: CASSLGLDRENTQYF.

This chain uses TRBV30 with TRBJ2-7, with D possibly being TRBD1 (6 bases). The CDR3 extends over 14 amino acids. With 1 base removed from V and 5 bases from J, the gap between germline ends came to 15 bases. Per germline, CDR1 GTSNPN and CDR2 SVGIG (reference sequence). The CDR3: CAWSEGRGPHEQYF. The DNA of the CDR3 is TGTGCCTGGAGTGAGGGCAGGGGTCCCCACGAGCAGTACTTC.

J is TRBJ2-7 and V is TRBV5-1; D possibly corresponds to TRBD2 (7 bases). Looked up from germline, CDR1 is SGHRS and CDR2 is YFSETQ. The V gene lost 0 bases and the J gene lost 2 bases, with 15 bases spanning the gap. The CDR3 spans 16 residues. The DNA of the CDR3 is TGCGCCAGCAGCTTGGGGGGGGCTAGCGGTGCCTACGAGCAGTACTTC. This sequence encodes CASSLGGASGAYEQYF.

V is TRBV4-2 and J is TRBJ1-4; D gene ambiguous. The CDR3 has 11 amino acids. The germline V gene has CDR1 LGHNA and CDR2 YNFKEQ. Trimming left V 0 bases short and J 14 bases short, with 7 bases between. Here the CDR3 reads CASSQEEGLFF. DNA for the CDR3: TGTGCCAGCAGCCAAGAGGAGGGTCTGTTTTTT.

This clone was observed a single time. The chain joins TRBV10-3 to TRBJ2-7; no clear D. The CDR3 covers 12 residues. V lost 5 bases and J lost 5, with 10 bases in between. The germline V gene has CDR1 ENHRY and CDR2 SYGVKD. The CDR3 region is CAISILGDEQYF. CDR3 sequence (DNA): TGTGCCATCAGTATTCTAGGCGACGAGCAGTACTTC.

V and J are TRBV18 and TRBJ1-6, with unresolved D. Trimming shortened V by 6 bases and J by 0 bases, and 15 bases separated the two germline ends. Germline lookup yields CDR1 KGHSH and CDR2 LQKENI. CDR3 length equals 17 residues. The CDR3 region is CASSTTGISSYNSPLHF. In DNA, the CDR3 is TGTGCCAGCTCGACGACGGGGATCAGCTCCTATAATTCACCCCTCCACTTT. The full variable domain, rest sourced from reference TRBV18 and TRBJ1-6, is NAGVMQNPRHLVRRRGQEARLRCSPMKGHSHVYWYRQLPEEGLKFMVYLQKENIIDESGMPKERFSAEFPKEGPSILRIQQVVRGDSAAYFCASSTTGISSYNSPLHFGNGTRLTVT.

The genes are TRBV11-3 and TRBJ2-5; D remains unclear. The V gene's germline CDR1 is SGHNT and CDR2 YENEEA. Trimming stripped 5 bases from V and 1 base from J, with 11 bases between. The CDR3 length is 14 residues. CDR3 sequence reads: CASSPGGPQETQYF. As DNA, the CDR3 is TGTGCCAGCAGCCCCGGCGGTCCCCAAGAGACCCAGTACTTC.

This clone has a single count. The chain is built from TRBV10-3 and TRBJ2-7; D not certain. Between the trimmed V and J ends, which lost 8 bases and 0 bases, there was a span of 5 bases. The germline gives CDR1 ENHRY, CDR2 SYGVKD. CDR3 length equals 11 residues. The CDR3 nucleotides are TGTGCCATCGGCCTCTCCTACGAGCAGTACTTC. This translates into CAIGLSYEQYF.

The chain joins TRBV6-4 to TRBJ1-4; D is perhaps TRBD1 (6 bases). The CDR3 extends over 16 amino acids. Per the germline V gene, CDR1 is MRHNA and CDR2 is SNTAGT. With 0 bases removed from V and 8 bases from J, the gap between germline ends came to 16 bases. The CDR3 spells CASSDSDSLGKEKLFF. CDR3 sequence (DNA): TGTGCCAGCAGTGACTCGGACAGTTTGGGTAAGGAAAAACTGTTTTTT.

J is TRBJ2-1 and V is TRBV30; 8 nucleotides align to TRBD1. The germline CDR1 and CDR2 sequences are GTSNPN and SVGIG (reference sequence). This CDR3 contains 15 residues. The J segment lost 8 bases and the V segment lost 2 bases, leaving 11 bases of the junction unmatched. The CDR3 region has the DNA TGTGCCTGGAGTATCCCAGGGGGCACTTTGGATGAGCAGTTCTTC. Protein sequence: CAWSIPGGTLDEQFF. Using reference TRBV30 and TRBJ2-1 for the parts outside the CDR3, the full variable domain is SQTIHQWPATLVQPVGSPLSLECTVEGTSNPNLYWYRQAAGRGLQLLFYSVGIGQISSEVPQNLSASRPQDRQFILSSKKLLLSDSGFYLCAWSIPGGTLDEQFFGPGTRLTVL.

The rearrangement uses TRBV19 and TRBJ1-5; 9 bases line up with TRBD1. This CDR3 is built from 15 residues. V lost 5 bases, J lost 2 bases, and 4 bases stayed unmatched. Germline loops: CDR1 LNHDA, CDR2 SQIVND (reference sequence). CDR3 in amino acids: CASSVRDRGNQPQHF. DNA of the CDR3: TGTGCCAGTAGTGTCCGGGACAGGGGCAATCAGCCCCAGCATTTT.

The sample holds a few counts of this clone. The chain recombines TRBV6-6 with TRBJ2-7; D unclear. The CDR3 covers 14 residues. The V gene's germline CDR1 is MNHNY and CDR2 SVGAGI (reference sequence). V shed 0 bases and J shed 3 bases, with 9 bases lying between them. As DNA, the CDR3 is TGTGCCAGCAGTTACTCGAGCCCCAACTACGAGCAGTACTTC. Translation gives CASSYSSPNYEQYF.